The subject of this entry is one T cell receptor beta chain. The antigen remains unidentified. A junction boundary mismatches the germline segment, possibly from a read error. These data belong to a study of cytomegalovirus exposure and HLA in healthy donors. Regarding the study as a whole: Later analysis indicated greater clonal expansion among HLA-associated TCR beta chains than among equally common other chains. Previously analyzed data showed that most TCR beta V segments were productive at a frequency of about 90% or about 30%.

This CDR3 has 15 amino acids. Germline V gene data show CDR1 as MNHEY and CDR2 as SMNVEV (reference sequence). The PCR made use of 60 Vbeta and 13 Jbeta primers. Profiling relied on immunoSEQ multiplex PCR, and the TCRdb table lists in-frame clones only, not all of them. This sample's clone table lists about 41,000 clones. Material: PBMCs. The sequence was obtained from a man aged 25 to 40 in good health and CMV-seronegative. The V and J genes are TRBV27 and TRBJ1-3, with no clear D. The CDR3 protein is CASSPSISSGNNIYF. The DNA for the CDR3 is TGTGCCAGCAGTCCCTCCATTAGCTCTGGAAACAACATATATTTT.